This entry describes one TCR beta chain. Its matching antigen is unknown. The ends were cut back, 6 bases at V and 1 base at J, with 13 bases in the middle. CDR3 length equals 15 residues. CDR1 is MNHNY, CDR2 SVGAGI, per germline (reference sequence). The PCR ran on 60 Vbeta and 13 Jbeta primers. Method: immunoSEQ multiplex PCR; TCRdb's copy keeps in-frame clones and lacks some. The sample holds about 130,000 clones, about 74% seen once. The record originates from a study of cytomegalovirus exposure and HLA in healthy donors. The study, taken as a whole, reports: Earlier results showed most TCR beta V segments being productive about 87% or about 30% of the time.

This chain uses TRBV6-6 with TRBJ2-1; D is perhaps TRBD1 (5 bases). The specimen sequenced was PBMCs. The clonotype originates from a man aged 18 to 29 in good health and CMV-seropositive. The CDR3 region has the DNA TGTGCCAGCAGCCGCCGGGCAGGGTCCTACAATGAGCAGTTCTTC. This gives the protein CASSRRAGSYNEQFF.